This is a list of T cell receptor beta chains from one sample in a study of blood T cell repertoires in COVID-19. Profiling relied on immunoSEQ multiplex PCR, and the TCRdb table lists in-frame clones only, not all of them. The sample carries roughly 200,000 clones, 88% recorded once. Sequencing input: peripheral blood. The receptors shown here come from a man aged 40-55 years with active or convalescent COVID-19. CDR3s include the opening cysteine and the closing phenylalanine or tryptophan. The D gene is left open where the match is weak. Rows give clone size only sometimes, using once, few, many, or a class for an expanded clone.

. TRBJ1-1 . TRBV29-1 TGCAGCGCCGGAGGGGGGGGGAACACTGAAGCTTTCTTT CSAGGGGNTEAFF
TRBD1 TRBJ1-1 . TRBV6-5 TGTGCCAGCAGTTCCTGGACAGGGTTAGGGAACACTGAAGCTTTCTTT CASSSWTGLGNTEAFF
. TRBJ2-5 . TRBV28 TGTGCCAGCAGTTTAGATACGGGACTTTGGGAGACCCAGTACTTC CASSLDTGLWETQYF
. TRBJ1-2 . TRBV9 TGTGCCAGCAGCGTACGGTTTAACTATGGCTACACCTTC CASSVRFNYGYTF
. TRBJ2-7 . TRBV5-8 TGTGCCAGCAGCCCGAGGGGGGGGATCTACGAGCAGTACTTC CASSPRGGIYEQYF
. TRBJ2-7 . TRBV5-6 TGTGCCAGCAGCTGGGACATAGCCTACGAGCAGTACTTC CASSWDIAYEQYF
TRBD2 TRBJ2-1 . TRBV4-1 TGCGCCAGCAGCCTCAATGGACTAGCCCATGAGCAGTTCTTC CASSLNGLAHEQFF
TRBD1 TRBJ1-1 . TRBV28 TGTGCCAGCAGTTTAAGTGGACAGGCGGTGAACACTGAAGCTTTCTTT CASSLSGQAVNTEAFF
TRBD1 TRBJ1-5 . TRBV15 TGTGCCACCAGCAGAACAGGGGGCACGGTTCAGCCCCAGCATTTT CATSRTGGTVQPQHF
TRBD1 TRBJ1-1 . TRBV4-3 TGCGCCAGCAGCCAAGGGACAGGGTCCGAAGCTTTCTTT CASSQGTGSEAFF
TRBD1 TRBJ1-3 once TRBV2 TGTGCCAGCAGTGAACAGGGGGCTGGAAACACCATATATTTT CASSEQGAGNTIYF
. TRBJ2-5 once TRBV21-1 TGTGCCAGCAGCGCCCACGCAGACAGGGCTTTCCAAGAGACCCAGTACTTC CASSAHADRAFQETQYF
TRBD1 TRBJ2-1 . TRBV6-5 TGTGCCAGCAACACAGGGGGCGCCAACAATGAGCAGTTCTTC CASNTGGANNEQFF
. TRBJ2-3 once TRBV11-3 TGTGCCAGCAGCTTAAGTTCGTGGCGGGCAGGGGGCACAGATACGCAGTATTTT CASSLSSWRAGGTDTQYF
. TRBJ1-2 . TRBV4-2 TGTGCCAGCAGCCAAGATAATTCCCTCCCCTATGGCTACACCTTC CASSQDNSLPYGYTF
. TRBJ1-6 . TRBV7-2 TGTGCCAGCAGCTTAGGTCCCAGCTCCTATAATTCACCCCTCCACTTT CASSLGPSSYNSPLHF
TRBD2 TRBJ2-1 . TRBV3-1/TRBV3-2 TGTGCCAGCAGCCAAGATCGTACTAGCGGGAGGAGGCTCAATGAGCAGTTCTTC CASSQDRTSGRRLNEQFF
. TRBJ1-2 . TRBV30 TGTGCCTGGATCTCGATGACCGGGACTAGCGCCGGCTACACCTTC CAWISMTGTSAGYTF
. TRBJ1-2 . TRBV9 TGTGCCAGCAGCGTAGAGTCGGTCTATGGCTACACCTTC CASSVESVYGYTF
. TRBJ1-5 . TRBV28 TGTGCCAGCAGCCCGACAGGATATAGCAATCAGCCCCAGCATTTT CASSPTGYSNQPQHF
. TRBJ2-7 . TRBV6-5 TGTGCCAGCAGTTACGGGCAGGGCTCCTACGAGCAGTACTTC CASSYGQGSYEQYF
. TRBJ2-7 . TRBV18 TGTGCCAGCTCACCCCAGGTGAGCGGAGCAGAGACCTACGAGCAGTACTTC CASSPQVSGAETYEQYF
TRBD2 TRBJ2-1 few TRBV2 TGTGCCAGCAGAATGGTAGCGGGAGGGATAATAAGCTCCTACAATGAGCAGTTCTTC CASRMVAGGIISSYNEQFF
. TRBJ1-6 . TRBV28 TGTGCCAGCGGGAGTCCCGGCCGTATTAATTCACCCCTCCACTTT CASGSPGRINSPLHF
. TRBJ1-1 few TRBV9 TGTGCCAGCAGCGTACGGACAGTAGATACTGAAGCTTTCTTT CASSVRTVDTEAFF
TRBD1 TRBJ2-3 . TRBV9 TGTGCCAGCAGCGAGGGGGACAGGGGGCTCACAGATACGCAGTATTTT CASSEGDRGLTDTQYF
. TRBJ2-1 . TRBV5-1 TGCGCCAGCAGCTTGGAGGCGGGGTTAGTGAGAAATGAGCAGTTCTTC CASSLEAGLVRNEQFF
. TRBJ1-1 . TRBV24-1 TGTGCCACCAGTGACCCCCCTTTGGCGAACACTGAAGCTTTCTTT CATSDPPLANTEAFF
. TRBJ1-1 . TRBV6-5 TGTGCCAGCAGTCTCCGCGGAAGGATAGAAGCTTTCTTT CASSLRGRIEAFF
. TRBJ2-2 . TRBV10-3 TGTGCCATCAGTGAGTTTTCAGGGTCGATCGCCGGGGAGCTGTTTTTT CAISEFSGSIAGELFF
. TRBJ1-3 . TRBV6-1 TGTGCCAGCAGTGAACAGGGTTGGGAAGGAAACACCATATATTTT CASSEQGWEGNTIYF
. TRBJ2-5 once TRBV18 TGTGCCAGCTCACCTTTTACGGGAGCAGGGGAGACCCAGTACTTC CASSPFTGAGETQYF
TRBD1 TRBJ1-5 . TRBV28 TGTGCCAGCAGTTTAGCTTGGACAGGGGGGAATCAGCCCCAGCATTTT CASSLAWTGGNQPQHF
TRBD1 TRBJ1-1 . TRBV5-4 TGTGCCAGCAGCTTGCCGACAGGGACAGCTTTCTTT CASSLPTGTAFF
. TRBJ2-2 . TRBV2 TGTGCCAGCAGTAGGGGTCCGGCCCGGCCGAACACCGGGGAGCTGTTTTTT CASSRGPARPNTGELFF
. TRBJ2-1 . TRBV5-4 TGTGCCAGCAGCTCTCTCAGAAACAATGAGCAGTTCTTC CASSSLRNNEQFF
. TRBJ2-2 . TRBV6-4 TGTGCCAGCAGCCCCGAGGGTCGAACCGGGGAGCTGTTTTTT CASSPEGRTGELFF
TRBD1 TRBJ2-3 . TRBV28 TGTGCCAGCAGTACTCTAAGGACAGGGGACACAGATACGCAGTATTTT CASSTLRTGDTDTQYF
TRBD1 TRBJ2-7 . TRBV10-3 TGTGCCACACGAATACAGGGGGCCACCTACGAGCAGTACTTC CATRIQGATYEQYF
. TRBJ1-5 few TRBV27 TGTGCCAGCCGCAAGGGGAGGAATAGCAATCAGCCCCAGCATTTT CASRKGRNSNQPQHF
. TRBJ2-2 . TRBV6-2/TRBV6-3 TGTGCCAGCAGCCGGGCTAGCGATACCGGGGAGCTGTTTTTT CASSRASDTGELFF
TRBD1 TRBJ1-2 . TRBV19 TGTGCCAGTAATCCCGGGACAGCCCTCTATGGCTACACCTTC CASNPGTALYGYTF